The 24 T cell receptor beta chains reported below all come from one sample, sequenced in a study of shared clonotypes between healthy human individuals. The repertoire was sequenced with immunoSEQ multiplex PCR; TCRdb's copy has only in-frame clones and lacks some. This sample has over 1.4 million clones, with over 95% found just once. Input material: naive CD4+ T cells sorted from blood. Subset noted: CD45RA+ positively selected. These receptor sequences come from a young man in good health.

This clone has a count of ten or more. This chain joins TRBV28 and TRBJ2-6; a possible D gene is TRBD1 (5 bases). V shed 4 bases and J shed 4 bases, with 26 bases lying between them. The CDR3 covers 20 residues. Per the germline V gene, CDR1 is MDHEN and CDR2 is SYDVKM. CDR3 DNA: TGTGCCAGCAGTTCGACGACCAGGGTTAGGGCGCTGTCCGGGGCCAACGTCCTGACTTTC. Protein sequence: CASSSTTRVRALSGANVLTF.

The V and J genes are TRBV19 and TRBJ1-2, with a tentative D call TRBD1 (5 bases). The V end lost 5 bases, the J end lost 8 bases, and 24 bases lay between the germline ends. Germline V gene data show CDR1 as LNHDA and CDR2 as SQIVND (reference sequence). There are 16 residues in the CDR3. CDR3 sequence reads: CASSPSGTRAAVGYTF. In nucleotides, the CDR3 is TGTGCCAGTAGTCCAAGTGGGACTCGGGCGGCGGTAGGCTACACCTTC.

This rearrangement joins TRBV7-2 to TRBJ2-1, with D unresolved. Germline V gene data show CDR1 as SGHTA and CDR2 as FQGNSA. This CDR3 region has 12 residues. V lost 2 bases and J lost 8, with 7 bases in between. The CDR3 nucleotides read TGTGCCAGCAGCTTACAGAGGCATGAGCAGTTCTTC. It translates to CASSLQRHEQFF. The whole variable domain, remainder taken from reference TRBV7-2 and TRBJ2-1, is GAGVSQSPSNKVTEKGKDVELRCDPISGHTALYWYRQSLGQGLEFLIYFQGNSAPDKSGLPSDRFSAERTGGSVSTLTIQRTQQEDSAVYLCASSLQRHEQFFGPGTRLTVL.

Points on this clone: Other DNA sequences in the same sample also yield this CDR3. The rearrangement uses TRBV29-1 and TRBJ2-7, with D possibly matching TRBD1 (6 bases). The CDR3 has 13 residues. V was trimmed by 6 bases and J by 0 bases, leaving 12 bases between them. Germline assignment: CDR1 SQVTM and CDR2 ANQGSEA. The DNA of the CDR3 is TGCAGCGTAGTCAGAGGGGGCTCCTACGAGCAGTACTTC. Its protein is CSVVRGGSYEQYF.

The chain combines TRBV5-1 with TRBJ2-3; D possibly corresponds to TRBD2 (5 bases). The CDR3 length is 14 residues. V lost 2 bases to trimming and J lost 3 bases, with 10 bases between them. Germline loops: CDR1 SGHRS, CDR2 YFSETQ. The DNA of the CDR3 is TGCGCCAGCAGCTTTTCGGGGTTAACAGATACGCAGTATTTT. Protein product: CASSFSGLTDTQYF.

The V gene is TRBV19, the J gene TRBJ1-1; D is unresolved. Germline V CDR1 and CDR2: LNHDA, SQIVND (reference sequence). CDR3 length equals 14 residues. The V end was cut by 4 bases, the J end by 8 bases, with 17 bases between. The chain's CDR3 is CASSTRLEGAEAFF. CDR3 coding DNA: TGTGCCAGTAGTACCCGACTGGAGGGTGCGGAAGCTTTCTTT.

The V gene is TRBV5-4, the J gene TRBJ2-7; TRBD1 matches at 8 bases. Unmatched junction bases numbered 9, after V lost 0 bases and J lost 4 bases. Germline V gene sequence: CDR1 SGHNT, CDR2 YYREEE (reference sequence). The length of the CDR3 is 16 residues. The DNA for the CDR3 is TGTGCCAGCAGCTTGGGGCCAGGGGGCAATTTGTACGAGCAGTACTTC. Its translation: CASSLGPGGNLYEQYF.

The chain carries TRBV28 and TRBJ2-7; no clear D gene. V dropped 1 base and J dropped 5 bases, with 6 bases sitting between them. From germline, CDR1 is MDHEN and CDR2 SYDVKM. This CDR3 comprises 12 residues. CDR3 nucleotide sequence: TGTGCCAGCAGTTTATCGTTCAACGAGCAGTACTTC. It specifies CASSLSFNEQYF.

This clone was counted once. Other DNA sequences of this sample code for an identical CDR3. V gene TRBV5-1 combines with J gene TRBJ2-3; D uncertain. V was clipped by 0 bases and J by 2 bases, with 7 bases between them. Germline V CDR1 and CDR2: SGHRS, YFSETQ. The CDR3 totals 14 residues. CDR3 residues: CASSLGQLTDTQYF. The CDR3 DNA follows: TGCGCCAGCAGCTTGGGGCAGCTCACAGATACGCAGTATTTT. Filled out from reference TRBV5-1 and TRBJ2-3, the complete variable domain reads KAGVTQTPRYLIKTRGQQVTLSCSPISGHRSVSWYQQTPGQGLQFLFEYFSETQRNKGNFPGRFSGRQFSNSRSEMNVSTLELGDSALYLCASSLGQLTDTQYFGPGTRLTVL.

The rearrangement joins TRBV5-1 to TRBJ2-6; 7 bases line up with TRBD2. From germline, CDR1 is SGHRS and CDR2 YFSETQ. The CDR3 is 19 residues long. Trimming removed 3 bases from V and 1 base from J; junction bases left unmatched: 13. For the CDR3, the DNA is TGCGCCAGCAGCTCGGCGGGTAGCGGGCCACAATCTGGGGCCAACGTCCTGACTTTC. As protein: CASSSAGSGPQSGANVLTF.

The genes are TRBV7-2 and TRBJ2-1; D ambiguous. CDR3 length: 12 amino acids. Germline V gives CDR1 SGHTA, CDR2 FQGNSA. The V end lost 5 bases, the J end lost 14 bases, and 16 bases lay between the germline ends. The DNA of the CDR3 is TGTGCCAGCAGCGCTGACCGAAGCTCGGAGTTCTTC. Its protein is CASSADRSSEFF.

This rearrangement joins TRBV6-5 to TRBJ2-7; tentatively, D is TRBD2 (6 bases). V lost 5 bases and J 6 bases, leaving 20 bases between the germline ends. The CDR3 is made up of 15 amino acids. Germline V lookup: CDR1 MNHEY, CDR2 SVGAGI. CDR3 in amino acids: CASSHFGSGGSEQYF. The CDR3, as DNA: TGTGCCAGCAGTCATTTCGGGAGCGGAGGGTCCGAGCAGTACTTC.

This chain uses TRBV28 with TRBJ2-1; 8 positions match TRBD2. With 5 bases clipped from V and 7 bases from J, the junction kept 16 bases outside the gene matches. Germline CDR1 reads MDHEN; CDR2 reads SYDVKM. The length of the CDR3 is 17 residues. In nucleotides, the CDR3 is TGTGCCAGCAGTATCAGCACCGGGACTAGGGGTATGAATGAGCAGTTCTTC. This sequence encodes CASSISTGTRGMNEQFF. Based on the CDR3 plus reference TRBV28 and TRBJ2-1, the full variable domain is DVKVTQSSRYLVKRTGEKVFLECVQDMDHENMFWYRQDPGLGLRLIYFSYDVKMKEKGDIPEGYSVSREKKERFSLILESASTNQTSMYLCASSISTGTRGMNEQFFGPGTRLTVL.

Only one count was recorded for this clone. V gene TRBV7-9 combines with J gene TRBJ2-7, with D possibly being TRBD2 (6 bases). The CDR3 is 14 residues long. CDR1 and CDR2 (germline): SEHNR, FQNEAQ (reference sequence). Deletions cut 4 bases from V and 6 bases from J, with 16 bases between. The CDR3 sequence is CASSYAGIGGEQYF. Here the CDR3 DNA reads TGTGCCAGCAGCTACGCCGGTATCGGGGGCGAGCAGTACTTC.

The CDR3 bases are TGTGCCAGTAGTATCTTCGGGACGAACTACAATGAGCAGTTCTTC. As protein: CASSIFGTNYNEQFF. The chain recombines TRBV19 with TRBJ2-1, with D perhaps given as TRBD1 or TRBD2 (5 bases each). The CDR3 covers 15 residues. V lost 3 bases, J lost 3 bases, and 12 bases lay in between. The germline gives CDR1 LNHDA, CDR2 SQIVND (reference sequence).

The V and J genes are TRBV18 and TRBJ2-2, with 9 positions matching TRBD2. The CDR3 is 19 amino acids. With 3 bases clipped from V and 0 bases from J, the junction kept 11 bases outside the gene matches. Germline CDR1 and CDR2: KGHSH and LQKENI. In DNA form, the CDR3 reads TGTGCCAGCTCACCTCGGGCCCCCCCTAGCGGGGCGAACACCGGGGAGCTGTTTTTT. This sequence encodes CASSPRAPPSGANTGELFF. Complete variable domain (other parts from reference TRBV18 and TRBJ2-2): NAGVMQNPRHLVRRRGQEARLRCSPMKGHSHVYWYRQLPEEGLKFMVYLQKENIIDESGMPKERFSAEFPKEGPSILRIQQVVRGDSAAYFCASSPRAPPSGANTGELFFGEGSRLTVL.

J is TRBJ2-5 and V is TRBV10-2; TRBD2 agrees at 11 bases. The V segment lost 5 bases and the J segment 1 base; nucleotides outside the gene matches: 3. Germline loops: CDR1 WSHSY, CDR2 SAAADI. There are 15 residues in the CDR3. CDR3 protein: CASSFGTSGQETQYF. CDR3 DNA sequence: TGCGCCAGCAGTTTCGGGACTAGCGGCCAAGAGACCCAGTACTTC.

This clone appeared a single time. This chain uses TRBV5-6 with TRBJ2-5; 7 bases are a match to TRBD2. The V gene's germline CDR1 is SGHDT and CDR2 YYEEEE. CDR3 length equals 14 residues. Losses at the gene ends were 0 bases for V and 4 bases for J; bases not matched to a gene: 3. The CDR3 sequence is CASSLAGGGETQYF. In DNA, the CDR3 is TGTGCCAGCAGCTTGGCGGGAGGAGGAGAGACCCAGTACTTC. Looking up the rest from reference TRBV5-6 and TRBJ2-5 gives the full variable domain: DAGVTQSPTHLIKTRGQQVTLRCSPKSGHDTVSWYQQALGQGPQFIFQYYEEEERQRGNFPDRFSGHQFPNYSSELNVNALLLGDSALYLCASSLAGGGETQYFGPGTRLLVL.

The rearrangement joins TRBV5-4 to TRBJ2-5, with a weak D call TRBD1 (6 bases). The CDR3 runs 15 residues. The ends were cut back, 4 bases at V and 1 base at J, with 14 bases in the middle. CDR1 SGHNT and CDR2 YYREEE come from the germline V gene (reference sequence). The CDR3 DNA is TGTGCCAGCAGCACCCCTATAGGGGGCCAAGAGACCCAGTACTTC. Amino acids: CASSTPIGGQETQYF.

This clone was seen just once. V usage is TRBV15 and J usage is TRBJ2-3; D call uncertain. The V gene's germline CDR1 is LNHNV and CDR2 YYDKDF (reference sequence). CDR3 length: 13 amino acids. Trimming removed 0 bases at V and 4 bases at J, with 5 bases between. CDR3 region: CATSRDMPDTQYF. The DNA for the CDR3 is TGTGCCACCAGCAGAGATATGCCAGATACGCAGTATTTT. Together with reference TRBV15 and TRBJ2-3, the CDR3 gives the full variable domain: DAMVIQNPRYQVTQFGKPVTLSCSQTLNHNVMYWYQQKSSQAPKLLFHYYDKDFNNEADTPDNFQSRRPNTSFCFLDIRSPGLGDTAMYLCATSRDMPDTQYFGPGTRLTVL.

This sequence joins TRBV18 and TRBJ2-2; D gene ambiguous. Trimming stripped 3 bases from V and 2 bases from J, with 10 bases between. There are 15 residues in the CDR3. Germline loops: CDR1 KGHSH, CDR2 LQKENI. The CDR3 spells CASSPGDRNTGELFF. The CDR3 DNA follows: TGTGCCAGCTCACCCGGCGACCGTAACACCGGGGAGCTGTTTTTT.

The chain recombines TRBV2 with TRBJ1-2; D is uncertain. The V gene's germline CDR1 is SNHLY and CDR2 FYNNEI. The CDR3 consists of 14 residues. The V and J ends lost 6 bases and 2 bases respectively, with 13 bases between them. The CDR3 nucleotides are TGTGCCAGCAGAGCTCCTCTATGGAACTATGGCTACACCTTC. The encoded protein is CASRAPLWNYGYTF.

V usage is TRBV2 and J usage is TRBJ2-3; D remains unclear. The CDR3 runs to 14 residues. Germline CDR1 SNHLY, CDR2 FYNNEI. V was pared by 1 base and J by 6 bases, with 11 bases between. The DNA for the CDR3 is TGTGCCAGCAGTGAAGGGGCCCAAGGGGATACGCAGTATTTT. Amino acids: CASSEGAQGDTQYF.

The chain has TRBV7-2 and TRBJ2-7; 9 bases are shared with TRBD1. Unmatched junction bases numbered 17, after V lost 5 bases and J lost 3 bases. This CDR3 region has 18 residues. CDR1 is SGHTA, CDR2 FQGNSA, per germline. The CDR3 DNA is TGTGCCAGCAGCCTAAAGACAGGGGGGACGTTGTGGGACTACGAGCAGTACTTC. Translated: CASSLKTGGTLWDYEQYF.